This is a list of T cell receptor beta chains from one sample in a study of cytomegalovirus exposure and HLA in healthy donors. Some clones are missing from TCRdb's copy, which holds only in-frame ones; the method was immunoSEQ multiplex PCR. The sample yields around 190,000 clones, more than 75% seen once. Material: PBMCs. These receptors all come from a woman in her 30s in good health and CMV-seropositive. Each CDR3 is given with its conserved first and last residue. Each record gives: V gene, D gene, J gene, CDR3 DNA, CDR3 protein. The D gene is left open where the match is weak.

TRBV6-6	-	TRBJ2-3	TGTGCCAGCAGTTACAGGACAGACACAGATACGCAGTATTTT	CASSYRTDTDTQYF
TRBV4-1	-	TRBJ2-7	TGCGCCAGCAGCCAAGATCTGGGACTGAGAGGCTACGAGCAGTACTTC	CASSQDLGLRGYEQYF
TRBV7-3	TRBD2	TRBJ2-1	TGTGCCAGCAGCTTAGGTGGGGGGGGACACAATGAGCAGTTCTTC	CASSLGGGGHNEQFF
TRBV6-6	-	TRBJ1-5	TGTGCCAGCGGGCAGATATATCAGCCCCAGCATTTT	CASGQIYQPQHF
TRBV5-1	-	TRBJ2-6	TGCGCCAGCAGCTTCGGTACTGGTTCATTGGGGACAAAACCTTCTGGGGCCAACGTCCTGACTTTC	CASSFGTGSLGTKPSGANVLTF
TRBV5-1	TRBD2	TRBJ2-1	TGCGCCAGCAGCTTGGCGTTAACTAGCGGGGCATACAATGAGCAGTTCTTC	CASSLALTSGAYNEQFF
TRBV7-2	-	TRBJ1-5	TGTGCCAGCAGCTCAGACAGGAATCAGCCCCAGCATTTT	CASSSDRNQPQHF
TRBV30	-	TRBJ2-5	TGTGCCTGGAGTAGGGGCCACCAAGAGACCCAGTACTTC	CAWSRGHQETQYF
TRBV5-6	TRBD1	TRBJ1-2	TGTGCCAGCAGCTTTATCACAGGGGTTGCAGGTGGCTACACCTTC	CASSFITGVAGGYTF
TRBV5-1	TRBD2	TRBJ2-3	TGCGCCAGCAGCCGGACTAGCGGGGGGGCCACAGATACGCAGTATTTT	CASSRTSGGATDTQYF
TRBV10-3	TRBD1	TRBJ1-4	TGTGCCATCAGTGACACGGACAGGGCAACTAATGAAAAACTGTTTTTT	CAISDTDRATNEKLFF